This record looks at one TCR beta chain sequence and its context. No antigen is known for it. The sample belongs to a study of monozygotic twins with inflammatory bowel disease. Study-wide results and limits: Resolution of different T cell subtypes was not achieved.

TCRdb re-called the 5' RACE reads; one entry per CDR3 protein, DNA not given. Its table records approximately 400,000 distinct CDR3 sequences. The TCR comes from a human donor with ulcerative colitis or Crohn's disease, or a healthy co-twin of an affected twin (not recorded which). Sequencing input: blood.

CDR3: CASSSRTAQGEKLFF. The V gene is TRBV12-3 or TRBV12-4, the J gene TRBJ1-4; there is no DNA to check the TCRdb D call of TRBD1. The CDR3 is 15 residues long.